The T cell receptor (beta chain) described here comes from a study of T cell responses to AZD1222 COVID-19 vaccine. Study outcomes and limitations: Reportedly, nearly half of unique spike TCRs recognized epitopes outside B.1.351/B.1.1.7 mutations. The donor cohort was predominantly white British with a female majority, and clonal diversity may have been underestimated. None of the repertoires were sampled until the peak T cell response had passed.

Produced via immunoSEQ multiplex PCR; TCRdb's table is partial and in-frame only. The data contain 74,000 or so clones, around four fifths of them singletons. Trimming stripped 3 bases from V and 6 bases from J, with 12 bases between. The CDR3 extends over 15 amino acids. Germline values: CDR1 SNHLY, CDR2 FYNNEI. To note about this clone: Its specificity is not known.

The source is an adult in good health. The V and J genes are TRBV2 and TRBJ1-6, with D uncertain. The sequenced sample was peripheral blood, obtained on day 0 of AZD1222 vaccination. CDR3 loop: CASSEDGGFNSPLHF. The CDR3 nucleotides are TGTGCCAGCAGTGAGGATGGAGGATTTAATTCACCCCTCCACTTT.